Each of the 20 T cell receptor beta chains below was sequenced from the same sample in a study of vaccination effects on CD4 cells after COVID-19. The antigens these receptors bind are not known. Method: immunoSEQ multiplex PCR; TCRdb's copy keeps in-frame clones and lacks some. The sample yields some 56,000 clones, approximately 73% seen once. Antigen-specific CD4+ T cell clonotypes were called by their expansion after viral peptide-pool culture in ViraFEST. Investigators separated out CD4+ T cells once approximately 11 days of culture had passed. Their SARS-CoV-2 infection, verified by PCR, occurred between March and December 2020. The sample in question was CD4+ T cells from PBMCs cultured with HIV peptides, obtained before COVID-19 vaccination. Subset indicated: HIV-1 Nef peptide pool negative control/reference culture. These receptors were obtained from a human donor who had a prior SARS-CoV-2 infection.

In its sample, this clone was seen once. The chain recombines TRBV3-1 (or the pseudogene TRBV3-2) with TRBJ2-5; 9 bases match TRBD2. V was pared by 8 bases and J by 7 bases, with 11 bases of the junction left unmatched. This CDR3 has 14 residues. Germline CDR1 LGHDT, CDR2 YNNKEL (reference sequence). This CDR3 reads CASSQREVEGTQYF. The CDR3 DNA reads TGTGCCAGCTCACAGCGGGAGGTAGAAGGGACCCAGTACTTC.

The chain couples TRBV20-1 to TRBJ2-5; maybe TRBD1 (5 bases). Germline CDR1 and CDR2: DFQATT and SNEGSKA (reference sequence). The CDR3 has 14 residues. The V gene lost 3 bases and the J gene lost 3 bases, with 14 bases spanning the gap. CDR3 bases: TGCAGTGCTAGTAACGCTGAAGGGGAAGAGACCCAGTACTTC. This gives the protein CSASNAEGEETQYF.

V gene TRBV5-5 combines with J gene TRBJ2-5; a weak D match, TRBD2 (8 bases). The CDR3 has 16 amino acids. The germline V and J ends were trimmed by 1 base and 5 bases, with 18 bases remaining between them. Germline lookup yields CDR1 SGHKS and CDR2 YYEKEE (reference sequence). Here the CDR3 DNA reads TGTGCCAGCAGCTTGCGAGGGACAGCGGGAGTGGAGACCCAGTACTTC. This sequence encodes CASSLRGTAGVETQYF.

The V gene is TRBV5-6, the J gene TRBJ2-5; 7 bases map to TRBD2. Trimming cost V 0 bases and J 5 bases; bases outside gene matches: 10. This CDR3 spans 16 amino acids. Germline V gives CDR1 SGHDT, CDR2 YYEEEE. As DNA, the CDR3 is TGTGCCAGCAGCTTGGTTAGCGGGTCCCGGGGGGAGACCCAGTACTTC. Its protein is CASSLVSGSRGETQYF.

The sample holds a few counts of this clone. This sequence joins TRBV5-4 and TRBJ1-1; TRBD1 matches 7 bases. Per the germline V gene, CDR1 is SGHNT and CDR2 is YYREEE (reference sequence). The CDR3 sequence is 15 residues long. V gave up 0 bases and J gave up 3 bases; unmatched junction bases: 5. CDR3 in amino acids: CASSLVPGTDTEAFF. The CDR3, as DNA: TGTGCCAGCAGCTTGGTTCCGGGGACAGACACTGAAGCTTTCTTT.

The chain joins TRBV30 to TRBJ2-5, with 7 bases aligning to TRBD1. The V gene's germline CDR1 is GTSNPN and CDR2 SVGIG (reference sequence). The CDR3 length is 15 residues. Trimming at V came to 8 bases and at J to 4 bases, leaving 16 bases not matched to a gene. CDR3 amino acids: CAPRGGGQARETQYF. The CDR3 bases are TGTGCCCCCAGAGGAGGTGGACAGGCTCGAGAGACCCAGTACTTC.

The gene calls are TRBV5-6 and TRBJ1-5, with D possibly being TRBD1 (5 bases). Between the trimmed V and J ends, which lost 2 bases and 10 bases, there was a span of 19 bases. CDR1 and CDR2 from the germline V gene are SGHDT and YYEEEE. The CDR3 consists of 15 residues. In DNA form, the CDR3 reads TGTGCCAGCAGCTTTACCGGGGCCCTGGATGAACCCCAGCATTTT. Its translation is CASSFTGALDEPQHF. Full variable domain (rest looked up from reference TRBV5-6 and TRBJ1-5): DAGVTQSPTHLIKTRGQQVTLRCSPKSGHDTVSWYQQALGQGPQFIFQYYEEEERQRGNFPDRFSGHQFPNYSSELNVNALLLGDSALYLCASSFTGALDEPQHFGDGTRLSIL.

The chain combines TRBV5-1 with TRBJ2-2, with 9 bases fitting TRBD1. The CDR3 is 16 residues long. Trimming cost V 2 bases and J 6 bases; bases outside gene matches: 8. Germline CDR1 is SGHRS and CDR2 is YFSETQ. The CDR3 region is CASSLKTGGVSGELFF. CDR3 DNA sequence: TGCGCCAGCAGCTTAAAGACAGGGGGTGTGTCCGGGGAGCTGTTTTTT.

The chain joins TRBV7-2 to TRBJ2-3; TRBD2 aligns across 10 bases. V shed 1 base and J 3 bases; nucleotides not matched to a gene: 10. CDR1 SGHTA and CDR2 FQGNSA come from the germline V gene. The CDR3 totals 18 residues. The CDR3 here is CASSLVGTSVWGTDTQYF. In DNA form, the CDR3 reads TGTGCCAGCAGCTTAGTCGGGACTAGCGTTTGGGGGACAGATACGCAGTATTTT. Combining the CDR3 with reference TRBV7-2 and TRBJ2-3 gives the whole variable domain GAGVSQSPSNKVTEKGKDVELRCDPISGHTALYWYRQSLGQGLEFLIYFQGNSAPDKSGLPSDRFSAERTGGSVSTLTIQRTQQEDSAVYLCASSLVGTSVWGTDTQYFGPGTRLTVL.

In its sample, this clone was seen a few times. Its ends do not fully match the called genes, so a read error is possible. The rearrangement links TRBV6-1 to TRBJ1-2, with D unresolved. Per the germline V gene, CDR1 is MNHNS and CDR2 is SASEGT. This CDR3 spans 10 amino acids. The CDR3 nucleotides are TGTGCCAGCAGTGAAGCTTCCGGGTCCTTC. Encoded protein: CASSEASGSF.

On this clone: The sample carries other DNA sequences with the same CDR3. The chain employs TRBV18 and TRBJ1-2; unclear D gene. The V and J ends lost 4 bases and 2 bases respectively, with 11 bases between them. Germline V gene data show CDR1 as KGHSH and CDR2 as LQKENI. There are 14 residues in the CDR3. Written as DNA, the CDR3 is TGTGCCAGCTCACTCCTCCCGGGGAACTATGGCTACACCTTC. It specifies CASSLLPGNYGYTF.

This chain uses TRBV6-5 with TRBJ2-1, with no clear D. CDR3 size: 14 residues. Trimming removed 2 bases at V and 4 bases at J, with 9 bases between. The germline CDR1 and CDR2 sequences are MNHEY and SVGAGI. The CDR3 sequence is CASSYNADYNEQFF. The CDR3 DNA follows: TGTGCCAGCAGTTACAACGCAGATTACAATGAGCAGTTCTTC.

The chain recombines TRBV7-9 with TRBJ2-1; D ambiguous. The CDR3 totals 16 residues. In germline, CDR1 is SEHNR, CDR2 FQNEAQ (reference sequence). The V end lost 0 bases, the J end lost 2 bases, and 11 bases lay between the germline ends. DNA for the CDR3: TGTGCCAGCAGCTTAGCGGACGGTACCACCTACAATGAGCAGTTCTTC. Amino acid sequence: CASSLADGTTYNEQFF. The full variable domain, its missing parts supplied by reference TRBV7-9 and TRBJ2-1, is DTGVSQNPRHKITKRGQNVTFRCDPISEHNRLYWYRQTLGQGPEFLTYFQNEAQLEKSRLLSDRFSAERPKGSFSTLEIQRTEQGDSAMYLCASSLADGTTYNEQFFGPGTRLTVL.

The chain has TRBV12-3 or TRBV12-4 and TRBJ2-5; D unclear. V lost 6 bases, J lost 7 bases, and 12 bases lay in between. This CDR3 spans 12 amino acids. The CDR3 spells CASSPERGTQYF. The CDR3 DNA is TGTGCCAGCAGCCCCGAAAGAGGGACCCAGTACTTC.

The genes are TRBV6-5 and TRBJ2-7, with 11 bases lining up with TRBD1. The J segment lost 4 bases and the V segment lost 8 bases, leaving 4 bases of the junction unmatched. This CDR3 spans 13 amino acids. CDR1 MNHEY and CDR2 SVGAGI come from the germline V gene. CDR3: CASEDRGLYEQYF. CDR3 in DNA: TGTGCCAGCGAGGACAGGGGGCTGTACGAGCAGTACTTC.

V gene TRBV7-9 combines with J gene TRBJ2-1; 10 nucleotides align to TRBD2. Germline values: CDR1 SEHNR, CDR2 FQNEAQ (reference sequence). With V trimmed by 1 base and J by 4 bases, 1 base remained unmatched. This CDR3 comprises 15 residues. The CDR3 spells CASSLGLAGYNEQFF. The CDR3 region has the DNA TGTGCCAGCAGCTTAGGACTAGCGGGTTACAATGAGCAGTTCTTC.

The gene calls are TRBV4-1 and TRBJ2-7, with D maybe TRBD1 (5 bases). CDR1 and CDR2 from the germline V gene are MGHRA and YSYEKL. The length of the CDR3 is 13 residues. Trimming removed 5 bases from V and 3 bases from J, with 11 bases in between. CDR3 bases: TGCGCCAGCAGCAAGGGGTCAGGCTACGAGCAGTACTTC. As protein: CASSKGSGYEQYF.

This chain uses TRBV6-5 with TRBJ2-3; D is undetermined. Trimming cost V 7 bases and J 6 bases, with 14 bases left between them. From germline, CDR1 is MNHEY and CDR2 SVGAGI. The CDR3 has 13 amino acids. For the CDR3, the DNA is TGTGCCAGCACCAAGGCCCTAGGGGATACGCAGTATTTT. Protein: CASTKALGDTQYF.

The sample holds a few counts of this clone. The chain combines TRBV30 with TRBJ2-7, with D unclear. Germline CDR1 reads GTSNPN; CDR2 reads SVGIG (reference sequence). V dropped 6 bases and J dropped 4 bases, with 13 bases sitting between them. The CDR3 length is 12 residues. In DNA, the CDR3 is TGTGCCTGCGGAAAGGGTATTTACGAGCAGTACTTC. As protein: CACGKGIYEQYF.

J is TRBJ2-5 and V is TRBV19, with 12 bases fitting TRBD2. Trimming at V came to 3 bases and at J to 4 bases, leaving 6 bases not matched to a gene. CDR1 is LNHDA, CDR2 SQIVND, per germline (reference sequence). This CDR3 contains 16 residues. For the CDR3, the DNA is TGTGCCAGTAGTATTGGGACTAGCGGGTTTCGAGAGACCCAGTACTTC. Residues: CASSIGTSGFRETQYF. Full variable domain (missing parts from reference TRBV19 and TRBJ2-5): DGGITQSPKYLFRKEGQNVTLSCEQNLNHDAMYWYRQDPGQGLRLIYYSQIVNDFQKGDIAEGYSVSREKKESFPLTVTSAQKNPTAFYLCASSIGTSGFRETQYFGPGTRLLVL.